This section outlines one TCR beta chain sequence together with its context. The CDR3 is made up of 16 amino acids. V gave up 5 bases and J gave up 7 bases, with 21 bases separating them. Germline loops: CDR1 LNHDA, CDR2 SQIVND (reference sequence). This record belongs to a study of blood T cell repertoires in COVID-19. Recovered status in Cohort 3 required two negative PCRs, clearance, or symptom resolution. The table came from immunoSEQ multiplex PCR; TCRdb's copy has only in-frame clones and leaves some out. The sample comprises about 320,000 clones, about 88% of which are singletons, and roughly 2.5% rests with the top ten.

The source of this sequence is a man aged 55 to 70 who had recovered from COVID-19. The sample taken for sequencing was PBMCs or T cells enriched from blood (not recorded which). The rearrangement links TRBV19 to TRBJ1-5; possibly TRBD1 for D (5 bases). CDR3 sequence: CASSFSPGTGRQPQHF. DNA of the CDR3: TGTGCCAGTAGTTTCAGCCCCGGGACTGGGCGCCAGCCCCAGCATTTT.